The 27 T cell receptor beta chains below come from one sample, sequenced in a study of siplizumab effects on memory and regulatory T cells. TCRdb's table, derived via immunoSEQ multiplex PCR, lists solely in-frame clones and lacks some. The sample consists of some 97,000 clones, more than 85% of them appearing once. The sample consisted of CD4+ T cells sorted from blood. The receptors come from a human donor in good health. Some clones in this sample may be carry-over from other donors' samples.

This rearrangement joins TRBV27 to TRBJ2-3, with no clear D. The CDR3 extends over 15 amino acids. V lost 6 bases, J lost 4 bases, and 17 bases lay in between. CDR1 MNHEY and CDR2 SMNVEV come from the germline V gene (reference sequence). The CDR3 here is CASRLTHSAPDTQYF. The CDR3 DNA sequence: TGTGCCAGCAGATTAACGCATAGTGCTCCAGATACGCAGTATTTT.

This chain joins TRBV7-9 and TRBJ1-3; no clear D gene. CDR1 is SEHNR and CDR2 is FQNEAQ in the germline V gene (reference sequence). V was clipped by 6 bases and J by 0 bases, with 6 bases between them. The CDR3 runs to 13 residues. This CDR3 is CASRGVSGNTIYF. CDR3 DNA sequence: TGTGCCAGCAGGGGAGTCTCTGGAAACACCATATATTTT.

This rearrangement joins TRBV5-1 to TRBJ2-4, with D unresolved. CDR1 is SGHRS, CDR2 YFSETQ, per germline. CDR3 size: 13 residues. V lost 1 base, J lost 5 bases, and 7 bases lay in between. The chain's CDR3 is CASSLSRQNIQYF. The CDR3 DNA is TGCGCCAGCAGCTTGTCGAGGCAAAACATTCAGTACTTC.

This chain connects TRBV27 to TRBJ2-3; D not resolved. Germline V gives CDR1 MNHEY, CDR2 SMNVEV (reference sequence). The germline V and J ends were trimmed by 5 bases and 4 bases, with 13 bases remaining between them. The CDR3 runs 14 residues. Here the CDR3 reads CASSPSWAADTQYF. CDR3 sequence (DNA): TGTGCCAGCAGTCCCTCCTGGGCAGCAGATACGCAGTATTTT.

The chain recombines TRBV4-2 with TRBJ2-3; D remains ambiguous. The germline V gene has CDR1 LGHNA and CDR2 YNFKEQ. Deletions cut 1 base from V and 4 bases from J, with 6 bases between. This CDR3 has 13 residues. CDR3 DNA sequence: TGTGCCAGCAGCCAAGCCAAGGCAGATACGCAGTATTTT. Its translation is CASSQAKADTQYF.

The DNA of the CDR3 is TGTGCCAGCAGACCCGGCATGCTCCTACGAGGGCAGTACTTC. This encodes CASRPGMLLRGQYF. J is TRBJ2-7 and V is TRBV6-5; D call uncertain. With 6 bases removed from V and 9 bases from J, the gap between germline ends came to 21 bases. There are 14 residues in the CDR3. Germline CDR1 MNHEY, CDR2 SVGAGI.

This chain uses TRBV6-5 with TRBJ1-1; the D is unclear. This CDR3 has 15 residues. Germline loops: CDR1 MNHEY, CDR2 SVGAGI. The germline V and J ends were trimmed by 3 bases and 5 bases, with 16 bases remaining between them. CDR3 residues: CASSYFFRGKTEAFF. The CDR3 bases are TGTGCCAGCAGTTATTTTTTTCGTGGCAAGACTGAAGCTTTCTTT.

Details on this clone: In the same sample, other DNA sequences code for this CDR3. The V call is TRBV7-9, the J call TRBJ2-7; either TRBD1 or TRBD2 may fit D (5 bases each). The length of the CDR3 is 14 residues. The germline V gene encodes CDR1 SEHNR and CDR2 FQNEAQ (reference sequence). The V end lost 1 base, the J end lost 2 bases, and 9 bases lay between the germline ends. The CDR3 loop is CASSLERGPYEQYF. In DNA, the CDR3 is TGTGCCAGCAGCTTAGAGAGGGGTCCCTACGAGCAGTACTTC.

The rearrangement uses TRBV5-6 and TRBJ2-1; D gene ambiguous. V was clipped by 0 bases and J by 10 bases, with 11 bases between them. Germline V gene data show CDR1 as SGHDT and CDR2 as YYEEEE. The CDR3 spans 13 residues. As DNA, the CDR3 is TGTGCCAGCAGCTTGGCGACTGGGGTAGAGCAGTTCTTC. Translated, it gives CASSLATGVEQFF.

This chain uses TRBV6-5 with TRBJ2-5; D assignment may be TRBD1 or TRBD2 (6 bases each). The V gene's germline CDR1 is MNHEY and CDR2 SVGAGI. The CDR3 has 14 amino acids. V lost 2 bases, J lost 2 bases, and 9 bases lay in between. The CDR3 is CASSYRRGQETQYF. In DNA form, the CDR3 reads TGTGCCAGCAGTTACCGGAGGGGGCAAGAGACCCAGTACTTC.

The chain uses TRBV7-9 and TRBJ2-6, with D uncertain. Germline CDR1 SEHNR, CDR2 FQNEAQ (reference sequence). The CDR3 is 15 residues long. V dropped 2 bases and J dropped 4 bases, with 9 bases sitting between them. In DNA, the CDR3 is TGTGCCAGCAGCTTAATCACTCCCGGGGCCAACGTCCTGACTTTC. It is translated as CASSLITPGANVLTF.

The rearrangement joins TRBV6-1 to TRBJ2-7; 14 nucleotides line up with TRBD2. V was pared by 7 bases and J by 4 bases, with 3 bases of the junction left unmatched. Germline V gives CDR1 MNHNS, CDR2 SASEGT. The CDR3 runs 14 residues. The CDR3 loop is CASTGLAGGYEQYF. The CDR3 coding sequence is TGTGCCAGCACTGGACTAGCGGGAGGTTACGAGCAGTACTTC.

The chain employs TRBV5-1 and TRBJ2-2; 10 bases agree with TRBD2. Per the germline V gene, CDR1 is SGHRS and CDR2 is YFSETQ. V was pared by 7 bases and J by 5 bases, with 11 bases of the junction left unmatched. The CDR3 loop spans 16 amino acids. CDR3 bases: TGCGCCAGCGGTCGAGATCCTAGCGGGAGTACCGGGGAGCTGTTTTTT. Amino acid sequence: CASGRDPSGSTGELFF.

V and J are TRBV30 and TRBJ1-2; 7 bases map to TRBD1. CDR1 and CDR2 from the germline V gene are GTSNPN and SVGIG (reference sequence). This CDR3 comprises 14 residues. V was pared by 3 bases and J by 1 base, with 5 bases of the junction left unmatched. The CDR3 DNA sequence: TGTGCCTGGAGGCTCCAGGGGGATAACTATGGCTACACCTTC. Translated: CAWRLQGDNYGYTF. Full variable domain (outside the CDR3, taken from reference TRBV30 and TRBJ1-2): SQTIHQWPATLVQPVGSPLSLECTVEGTSNPNLYWYRQAAGRGLQLLFYSVGIGQISSEVPQNLSASRPQDRQFILSSKKLLLSDSGFYLCAWRLQGDNYGYTFGSGTRLTVV.

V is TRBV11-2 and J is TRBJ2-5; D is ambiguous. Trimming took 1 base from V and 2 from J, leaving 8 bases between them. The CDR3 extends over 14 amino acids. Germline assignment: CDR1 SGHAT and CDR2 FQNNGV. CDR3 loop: CASSLGSPQETQYF. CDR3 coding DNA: TGTGCCAGCAGCTTAGGGTCCCCTCAAGAGACCCAGTACTTC.

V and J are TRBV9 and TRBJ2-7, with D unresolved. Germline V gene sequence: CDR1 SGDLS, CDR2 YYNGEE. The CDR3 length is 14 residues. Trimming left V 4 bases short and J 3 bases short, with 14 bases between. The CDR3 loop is CASSPPSRGYEQYF. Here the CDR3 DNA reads TGTGCCAGCAGCCCTCCTTCTAGAGGCTACGAGCAGTACTTC.

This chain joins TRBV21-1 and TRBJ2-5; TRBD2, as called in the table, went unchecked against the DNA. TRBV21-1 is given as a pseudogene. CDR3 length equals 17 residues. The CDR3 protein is CASSNLGSGVGRETQYF. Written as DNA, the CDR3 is TGTGCCAGCAGCAACCTCGGGTCGGGGGTAGGTAGGGAGACCCAGTACTTC.

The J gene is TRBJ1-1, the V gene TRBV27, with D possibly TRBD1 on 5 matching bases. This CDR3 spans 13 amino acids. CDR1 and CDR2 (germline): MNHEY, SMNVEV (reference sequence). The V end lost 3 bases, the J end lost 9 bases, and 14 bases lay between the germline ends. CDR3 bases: TGTGCCAGCAGTTTTCCGGGGGGGACTAAAGCTTTCTTT. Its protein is CASSFPGGTKAFF.

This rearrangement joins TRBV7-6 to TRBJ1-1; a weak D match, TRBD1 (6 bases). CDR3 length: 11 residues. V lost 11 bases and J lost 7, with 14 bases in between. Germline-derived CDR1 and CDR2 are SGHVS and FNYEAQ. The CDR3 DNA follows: TGTGCCCGGAGGGACACCGATGAAGCTTTCTTT. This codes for CARRDTDEAFF.

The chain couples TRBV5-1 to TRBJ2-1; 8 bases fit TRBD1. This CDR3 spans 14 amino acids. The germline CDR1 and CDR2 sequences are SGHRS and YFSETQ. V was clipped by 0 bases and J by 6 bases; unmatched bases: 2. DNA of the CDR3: TGCGCCAGCAGCTTGGGACAGGGGATCAATGAGCAGTTCTTC. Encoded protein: CASSLGQGINEQFF.

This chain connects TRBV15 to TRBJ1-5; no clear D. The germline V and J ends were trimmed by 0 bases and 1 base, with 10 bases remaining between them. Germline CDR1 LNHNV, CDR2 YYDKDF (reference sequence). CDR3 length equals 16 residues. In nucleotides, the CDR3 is TGTGCCACCAGCAGAGATCCCAGATTGAGCAATCAGCCCCAGCATTTT. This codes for CATSRDPRLSNQPQHF.

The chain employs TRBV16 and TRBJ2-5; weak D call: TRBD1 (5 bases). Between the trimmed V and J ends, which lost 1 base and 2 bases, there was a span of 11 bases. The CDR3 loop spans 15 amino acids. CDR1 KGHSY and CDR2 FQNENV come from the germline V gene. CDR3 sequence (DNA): TGTGCCAGCAGCCAATTCGGGCAGGGACAAGAGACCCAGTACTTC. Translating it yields CASSQFGQGQETQYF.

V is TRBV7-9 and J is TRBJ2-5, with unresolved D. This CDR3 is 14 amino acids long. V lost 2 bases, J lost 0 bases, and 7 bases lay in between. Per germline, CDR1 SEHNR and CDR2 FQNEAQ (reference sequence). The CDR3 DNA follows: TGTGCCAGCAGCTTAATCGCAGACCAAGAGACCCAGTACTTC. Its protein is CASSLIADQETQYF.

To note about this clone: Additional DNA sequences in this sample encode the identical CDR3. For the CDR3, the DNA is TGTGCCAGCAGTGAATCAGGGGCCGGGGGGGGCTACACCTTC. As protein: CASSESGAGGGYTF. The V call is TRBV6-1, the J call TRBJ1-2, with D possibly TRBD1 on 6 matching bases. The CDR3 sequence is 14 residues long. Germline loops: CDR1 MNHNS, CDR2 SASEGT. V was clipped by 2 bases and J by 8 bases, with 15 bases between them.

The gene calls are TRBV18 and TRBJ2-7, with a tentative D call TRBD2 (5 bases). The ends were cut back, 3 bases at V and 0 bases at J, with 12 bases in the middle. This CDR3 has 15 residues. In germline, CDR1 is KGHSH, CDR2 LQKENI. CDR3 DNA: TGTGCCAGCTCACCGAAAGCGGCCCCCTCCTACGAGCAGTACTTC. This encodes CASSPKAAPSYEQYF. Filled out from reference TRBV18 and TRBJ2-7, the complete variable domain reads NAGVMQNPRHLVRRRGQEARLRCSPMKGHSHVYWYRQLPEEGLKFMVYLQKENIIDESGMPKERFSAEFPKEGPSILRIQQVVRGDSAAYFCASSPKAAPSYEQYFGPGTRLTVT.

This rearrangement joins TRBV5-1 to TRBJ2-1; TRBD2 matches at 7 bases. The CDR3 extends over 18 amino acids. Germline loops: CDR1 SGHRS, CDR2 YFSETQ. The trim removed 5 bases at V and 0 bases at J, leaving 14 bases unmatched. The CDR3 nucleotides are TGCGCCAGCAGTTGGGACCCCTTCGGCGGGAGCTCCTACAATGAGCAGTTCTTC. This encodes CASSWDPFGGSSYNEQFF.

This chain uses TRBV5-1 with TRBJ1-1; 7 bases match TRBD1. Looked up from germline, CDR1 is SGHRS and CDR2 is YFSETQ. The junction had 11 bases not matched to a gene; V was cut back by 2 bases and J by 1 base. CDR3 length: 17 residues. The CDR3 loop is CASSFEPIGQANTEAFF. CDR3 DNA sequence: TGCGCCAGCAGCTTTGAACCGATCGGACAGGCGAACACTGAAGCTTTCTTT.